The 20 T cell receptor beta chains below were found in one sample sequenced in a study of technical replicates of blood from a handful of donors. Some clones are missing from TCRdb's copy, which holds only in-frame ones; the method was immunoSEQ multiplex PCR. The table has approximately 100,000 clones, 95% seen once; the top ten hold 0.2% to 0.25%. Sequencing input: T cells isolated from PBMCs. These receptors all come from a human donor in good health.

The chain is built from TRBV5-1 and TRBJ2-7; the D gene is possibly TRBD1 (6 bases). The germline gives CDR1 SGHRS, CDR2 YFSETQ. Trimming took 0 bases from V and 4 from J, leaving 17 bases between them. The CDR3 length is 16 residues. CDR3 nucleotide sequence: TGCGCCAGCAGCTTGGAGGGGGTCGATAGAAGTTACGAGCAGTACTTC. Protein product: CASSLEGVDRSYEQYF. The whole variable domain, filled in from reference TRBV5-1 and TRBJ2-7, reads KAGVTQTPRYLIKTRGQQVTLSCSPISGHRSVSWYQQTPGQGLQFLFEYFSETQRNKGNFPGRFSGRQFSNSRSEMNVSTLELGDSALYLCASSLEGVDRSYEQYFGPGTRLTVT.

The chain combines TRBV19 with TRBJ2-7, with D possibly TRBD1 on 6 matching bases. CDR1 is LNHDA and CDR2 is SQIVND in the germline V gene (reference sequence). The CDR3 spans 13 residues. V was trimmed by 9 bases and J by 4 bases, leaving 16 bases between them. The CDR3 spells CASSGDPRYEQYF. Written as DNA, the CDR3 is TGTGCCAGCTCAGGGGATCCTAGGTACGAGCAGTACTTC.

The chain has TRBV18 and TRBJ2-7, with 16 positions matching TRBD2. The CDR3 consists of 15 residues. The trim removed 3 bases at V and 4 bases at J, leaving 0 bases unmatched. The germline V gene has CDR1 KGHSH and CDR2 LQKENI. In DNA, the CDR3 is TGTGCCAGCTCACCGGGACTAGCGGGAGGGTACGAGCAGTACTTC. Translation: CASSPGLAGGYEQYF.

The V and J genes are TRBV4-1 and TRBJ1-1; TRBD1 is a possible D gene (6 bases). CDR1 MGHRA and CDR2 YSYEKL come from the germline V gene. This CDR3 comprises 16 residues. V was clipped by 0 bases and J by 0 bases, with 11 bases between them. The CDR3 sequence: CASSQEAGQMNTEAFF. CDR3 DNA sequence: TGCGCCAGCAGCCAAGAAGCCGGACAGATGAACACTGAAGCTTTCTTT.

This chain joins TRBV10-1 and TRBJ2-7, with D perhaps matching TRBD2 (6 bases). The CDR3 is 15 amino acids. Germline CDR1 WNHNN, CDR2 SYGVQD (reference sequence). V was trimmed by 0 bases and J by 2 bases, leaving 11 bases between them. CDR3 region: CASSESVGSTYEQYF. The CDR3 nucleotides are TGCGCCAGCAGTGAGTCCGTCGGGAGCACCTACGAGCAGTACTTC.

This rearrangement joins TRBV19 to TRBJ1-5; D is undetermined. Trimming removed 2 bases at V and 4 bases at J, with 6 bases between. The CDR3 covers 13 residues. Germline assignment: CDR1 LNHDA and CDR2 SQIVND (reference sequence). DNA of the CDR3: TGTGCCAGTAGTATACAGGAAAATCAGCCCCAGCATTTT. Its translation is CASSIQENQPQHF.

This chain connects TRBV15 to TRBJ1-5; TRBD1 matches 8 bases. The CDR3 totals 17 residues. Unmatched junction bases numbered 10, after V lost 4 bases and J lost 2 bases. Germline V gives CDR1 LNHNV, CDR2 YYDKDF (reference sequence). The CDR3 region is CATSTSGQGAGNQPQHF. The CDR3 DNA reads as TGTGCCACCAGCACCTCAGGCCAGGGGGCAGGCAATCAGCCCCAGCATTTT.

The chain links TRBV4-1 to TRBJ1-5, with 7 bases lining up with TRBD1. This CDR3 spans 17 amino acids. V trimming: 4 bases; J trimming: 0 bases; junction bases outside the gene matches: 9. The germline CDR1 and CDR2 sequences are MGHRA and YSYEKL. In DNA, the CDR3 is TGCGCCAGCAGCCGCAGGGGGTCACAATATAGCAATCAGCCCCAGCATTTT. Its protein product is CASSRRGSQYSNQPQHF.

The rearrangement joins TRBV6-5 to TRBJ2-4; 7 nucleotides align to TRBD1. CDR3 length: 12 amino acids. CDR1 is MNHEY, CDR2 SVGAGI, per germline. The V gene end was trimmed by 5 bases and the J gene end by 9 bases; junction bases not matched to a gene: 4. The CDR3 coding sequence is TGTGCCAGCAGTCGAGGGGGCGGCATTCAGTACTTC. Amino acids: CASSRGGGIQYF.

This chain connects TRBV27 to TRBJ2-7; TRBD2 matches at 10 bases. Looked up from germline, CDR1 is MNHEY and CDR2 is SMNVEV (reference sequence). The CDR3 is made up of 20 amino acids. Germline trimming cut 0 bases from V and 1 base from J; bases unmatched to any gene: 15. Written as DNA, the CDR3 is TGTGCCAGCAGTTTATCGCAATTTCCCTTAGCGGGAGGTCGTTCCTACGAGCAGTACTTC. As protein: CASSLSQFPLAGGRSYEQYF.

The gene calls are TRBV11-2 and TRBJ2-1; the match to TRBD2 covers 16 bases. With 2 bases clipped from V and 7 bases from J, the junction kept 5 bases outside the gene matches. Germline values: CDR1 SGHAT, CDR2 FQNNGV. The CDR3 runs to 17 residues. The CDR3 loop reads CASSLTPGLAGGNEQFF. As DNA, the CDR3 is TGTGCCAGCAGCTTAACACCGGGACTAGCGGGGGGGAATGAGCAGTTCTTC.

The chain couples TRBV9 to TRBJ2-7, with D possibly matching TRBD1 (5 bases). The CDR3 consists of 15 residues. Germline V CDR1 and CDR2: SGDLS, YYNGEE. V was trimmed by 0 bases and J by 4 bases, leaving 14 bases between them. The CDR3 sequence is CASSVGAQDAYEQYF. The CDR3 DNA reads TGTGCCAGCAGCGTAGGCGCACAGGATGCATACGAGCAGTACTTC.

This chain links TRBV4-2 with TRBJ2-5; 7 bases align to TRBD1. Germline CDR1 is LGHNA and CDR2 is YNFKEQ. The CDR3 has 14 amino acids. The junction had 2 bases not matched to a gene; V was cut back by 1 base and J by 3 bases. The CDR3 DNA reads as TGTGCCAGCAGCCAAGCCGGGACAGAAGAGACCCAGTACTTC. It translates to CASSQAGTEETQYF.

For the CDR3, the DNA is TGTGCCAGCAGCTTAAGGGTCCTAGCGGGGGGACTAGGCAACGAGCAGTACTTC. Translated, it gives CASSLRVLAGGLGNEQYF. V gene TRBV11-2 combines with J gene TRBJ2-7; 11 bases fit TRBD2. Trimming removed 2 bases from V and 5 bases from J; junction bases left unmatched: 14. The length of the CDR3 is 18 residues. Germline CDR1 is SGHAT and CDR2 is FQNNGV.

V and J are TRBV19 and TRBJ2-1, with 7 nucleotides matching TRBD2. The germline V gene encodes CDR1 LNHDA and CDR2 SQIVND (reference sequence). The CDR3 totals 16 residues. The ends lost 0 bases at V and 8 bases at J; junction bases unmatched: 10. As DNA, the CDR3 is TGTGCCAGTAGTATAGATTTATCACTAGCGAGGCATGAGCAGTTCTTC. As protein: CASSIDLSLARHEQFF.

The chain employs TRBV28 and TRBJ2-7; possibly TRBD2 for D (7 bases). Germline values: CDR1 MDHEN, CDR2 SYDVKM. Trimming shortened V by 6 bases and J by 4 bases, and 25 bases separated the two germline ends. The length of the CDR3 is 17 residues. The CDR3 DNA reads TGTGCCAGCAGCCCGTTCATCCGGGTTAGGGGGGGGTACGAGCAGTACTTC. It specifies CASSPFIRVRGGYEQYF.

This chain joins TRBV6-1 and TRBJ1-4, with 9 positions matching TRBD1. Trimming removed 2 bases from V and 8 bases from J; junction bases left unmatched: 9. CDR1 and CDR2 from the germline V gene are MNHNS and SASEGT. The CDR3 has 16 residues. For the CDR3, the DNA is TGTGCCAGCAGTGAACCTACAGGGGGCCGGCAGGAAAAACTGTTTTTT. Protein product: CASSEPTGGRQEKLFF.

The chain uses TRBV29-1 and TRBJ2-5, with D possibly being TRBD2 (5 bases). Looked up from germline, CDR1 is SQVTM and CDR2 is ANQGSEA. Trimming stripped 4 bases from V and 1 base from J, with 7 bases between. This CDR3 spans 12 amino acids. The CDR3 sequence: CSVAEGQETQYF. The CDR3 bases are TGCAGCGTTGCTGAGGGCCAAGAGACCCAGTACTTC.

The genes are TRBV7-9 and TRBJ1-4; D ambiguous. CDR1 SEHNR and CDR2 FQNEAQ come from the germline V gene (reference sequence). The CDR3 totals 15 residues. Trimming stripped 1 base from V and 3 bases from J, with 9 bases between. CDR3 sequence reads: CASSLGSPANEKLFF. The CDR3 DNA follows: TGTGCCAGCAGCTTAGGGAGCCCGGCTAATGAAAAACTGTTTTTT.

The chain combines TRBV19 with TRBJ2-1; possibly TRBD2 for D (7 bases). The CDR3 sequence is 15 residues long. In germline, CDR1 is LNHDA, CDR2 SQIVND (reference sequence). Trimming stripped 5 bases from V and 4 bases from J, with 15 bases between. The CDR3 nucleotides read TGTGCCAGTAGTGATCAACAGGGAGGGTACAATGAGCAGTTCTTC. Translation gives CASSDQQGGYNEQFF. Variable domain in full (rest from reference TRBV19 and TRBJ2-1): DGGITQSPKYLFRKEGQNVTLSCEQNLNHDAMYWYRQDPGQGLRLIYYSQIVNDFQKGDIAEGYSVSREKKESFPLTVTSAQKNPTAFYLCASSDQQGGYNEQFFGPGTRLTVL.